The 32 T cell receptor beta chains below come from one sample, sequenced in a study of cytomegalovirus exposure and HLA in healthy donors (dated by TCRdb to the late 2010s). Library preparation was by the immunoSEQ multiplex PCR assay. For the multiplex PCR, a mixture combining 60 forward primers for TCR Vbeta segments and 13 reverse primers for TCR Jbeta segments was used. Sourced from immuneACCESS, this table was stored by TCRdb with only in-frame sequences that have V and J called. A share of the clones is absent; for the studies checked, an unresolved V gene accounts for under half, and the remainder has no known explanation. The sample table holds 200,000 to 250,000 clones, of which approximately 80% were seen once. The ten largest make up roughly a tenth of the sample. Sequenced: PBMCs. These receptor sequences come from a woman aged 45-60 years in good health and CMV-seropositive.

The V call is TRBV10-1, the J call TRBJ2-1; the D is unclear. CDR1 and CDR2 from the germline V gene are WNHNN and SYGVQD (reference sequence). The CDR3 contains 12 residues. Between the trimmed V and J ends, which lost 5 bases and 5 bases, there was a span of 7 bases. CDR3 sequence reads: CASSRGDNEQFF. In DNA, the CDR3 is TGCGCCAGCAGTAGAGGTGACAATGAGCAGTTCTTC.

The chain couples TRBV27 to TRBJ1-2; D ambiguous. The germline V gene has CDR1 MNHEY and CDR2 SMNVEV (reference sequence). Trimming shortened V by 5 bases and J by 5 bases, and 18 bases separated the two germline ends. The CDR3 extends over 15 amino acids. The chain's CDR3 is CASSPRGGNRYGYTF. The CDR3 bases are TGTGCCAGCAGTCCCCGGGGAGGGAATAGATATGGCTACACCTTC.

The chain couples TRBV30 to TRBJ1-5; perhaps TRBD1 as D (5 bases). CDR3 length: 13 amino acids. V lost 0 bases, J lost 6 bases, and 9 bases lay in between. CDR1 and CDR2 (germline): GTSNPN, SVGIG (reference sequence). The DNA of the CDR3 is TGTGCCTGGAGTGTAACAGGTGGTCAGCCCCAGCATTTT. The encoded protein is CAWSVTGGQPQHF.

The chain recombines TRBV7-6 with TRBJ2-2; no clear D gene. V was shortened by 1 base and J by 7 bases, with 19 bases between the two germline ends. Germline CDR1 SGHVS, CDR2 FNYEAQ. CDR3 size: 17 residues. CDR3 amino acids: CASSLVSSSRSIGELFF. As DNA, the CDR3 is TGTGCCAGCAGCTTAGTTTCCTCCTCAAGGAGTATCGGGGAGCTGTTTTTT.

The V and J genes are TRBV4-2 and TRBJ2-1, with D perhaps TRBD2 (6 bases). This CDR3 region has 13 residues. Germline V gene lookup returns CDR1 LGHNA and CDR2 YNFKEQ. Trimming stripped 1 base from V and 9 bases from J, with 10 bases between. The CDR3 DNA sequence: TGTGCCAGCAGCCAAGGGACTACGATTGAGCAGTTCTTC. Translating gives CASSQGTTIEQFF.

This rearrangement joins TRBV6-1 to TRBJ1-1; 8 bases fit TRBD1. CDR3 size: 13 residues. Germline trimming cut 4 bases from V and 4 bases from J; bases unmatched to any gene: 2. CDR1 and CDR2 from the germline V gene are MNHNS and SASEGT. The CDR3 sequence: CASSGDRGTEAFF. Written as DNA, the CDR3 is TGTGCCAGCAGTGGTGACAGGGGCACTGAAGCTTTCTTT.

The chain carries TRBV6-4 and TRBJ2-6; D call uncertain. Between the trimmed V and J ends, which lost 1 base and 0 bases, there was a span of 7 bases. The CDR3 contains 16 residues. CDR1 and CDR2 (germline): MRHNA, SNTAGT. CDR3 loop: CASSDYADSGANVLTF. The CDR3 DNA reads as TGTGCCAGCAGTGACTACGCGGACTCTGGGGCCAACGTCCTGACTTTC.

This chain joins TRBV5-4 and TRBJ2-1; maybe TRBD1 (6 bases). Germline V gives CDR1 SGHNT, CDR2 YYREEE (reference sequence). The CDR3 has 14 residues. Trimming took 0 bases from V and 4 from J, leaving 8 bases between them. In DNA, the CDR3 is TGTGCCAGCAGCTTGGAGGGGGAGTACAATGAGCAGTTCTTC. Translation gives CASSLEGEYNEQFF.

The chain uses TRBV7-9 and TRBJ1-1; 11 nucleotides align to TRBD1. This CDR3 has 14 amino acids. Germline CDR1 SEHNR, CDR2 FQNEAQ (reference sequence). V shed 3 bases and J 6 bases; nucleotides not matched to a gene: 3. CDR3 sequence (DNA): TGTGCCAGCAGCTTCGGGACAGGGGGTCCTGAAGCTTTCTTT. This encodes CASSFGTGGPEAFF.

The chain employs TRBV5-1 and TRBJ1-6; weak D call: TRBD1 (5 bases). The CDR3 has 14 amino acids. The germline V gene encodes CDR1 SGHRS and CDR2 YFSETQ. V was pared by 7 bases and J by 0 bases, with 8 bases between. DNA of the CDR3: TGCGCCAGCTCCGACAGCTCCTATAATTCACCCCTCCACTTT. This sequence encodes CASSDSSYNSPLHF.

The chain is built from TRBV27 and TRBJ1-4; TRBD1 matches at 10 bases. V lost 6 bases and J lost 7; bases outside the gene matches: 5. The V gene's germline CDR1 is MNHEY and CDR2 SMNVEV (reference sequence). The CDR3 totals 14 residues. The CDR3: CASRDRGFSEKLFF. In nucleotides, the CDR3 is TGTGCCAGCAGGGACAGGGGGTTTTCTGAAAAACTGTTTTTT.

The V call is TRBV4-3, the J call TRBJ1-5, with unresolved D. The germline V and J ends were trimmed by 4 bases and 2 bases, with 15 bases remaining between them. Germline CDR1 and CDR2: LGHNA and YSLEER. The CDR3 extends over 16 amino acids. DNA for the CDR3: TGCGCCAGCAGCCTAAGAAGGGAGGGCGGCAATCAGCCCCAGCATTTT. Protein: CASSLRREGGNQPQHF.

V gene TRBV9 combines with J gene TRBJ2-3; possible D gene TRBD2, 6 bases. Germline assignment: CDR1 SGDLS and CDR2 YYNGEE. V was trimmed by 0 bases and J by 4 bases, leaving 15 bases between them. The CDR3 is made up of 16 amino acids. The CDR3 DNA reads TGTGCCAGCAGCGTAGGAGGAGGGGCTGGGGCAGATACGCAGTATTTT. It encodes CASSVGGGAGADTQYF.

V is TRBV30 and J is TRBJ1-1; D is uncertain. There are 13 residues in the CDR3. CDR1 is GTSNPN, CDR2 SVGIG, per germline (reference sequence). Trimming removed 1 base at V and 0 bases at J, with 6 bases between. The CDR3 sequence: CAWSGGMNTEAFF. The CDR3 nucleotides are TGTGCCTGGAGTGGCGGCATGAACACTGAAGCTTTCTTT.

The V call is TRBV30, the J call TRBJ2-6; unclear D gene. Per the germline V gene, CDR1 is GTSNPN and CDR2 is SVGIG (reference sequence). The CDR3 consists of 13 residues. The V end was cut by 3 bases, the J end by 1 base, with 4 bases between. CDR3 amino acids: CAWRRSGANVLTF. CDR3 sequence (DNA): TGTGCCTGGAGACGGTCTGGGGCCAACGTCCTGACTTTC.

The chain joins TRBV5-1 to TRBJ2-6; 16 positions match TRBD2. This CDR3 is 18 amino acids long. The J segment lost 8 bases and the V segment lost 3 bases, leaving 8 bases of the junction unmatched. CDR1 and CDR2 (germline): SGHRS, YFSETQ. The CDR3 loop reads CASSSGLAGGRGTNVLTF. The CDR3 nucleotides read TGCGCCAGCAGCTCGGGACTAGCGGGGGGGCGGGGGACCAACGTCCTGACTTTC.

The J gene is TRBJ2-3, the V gene TRBV6-4, with 7 bases that match TRBD2. This CDR3 region has 17 residues. Germline CDR1 reads MRHNA; CDR2 reads SNTAGT. Trimming at V came to 3 bases and at J to 3 bases, leaving 12 bases not matched to a gene. The DNA for the CDR3 is TGTGCCAGCAGTGAATCGGGTGGAGTAGCGGGTACAGATACGCAGTATTTT. It translates to CASSESGGVAGTDTQYF.

In DNA, the CDR3 is TGCGCCAGCAGCTTGGGGGACAGCTCCTACGAGCAGTACTTC. Amino acid sequence: CASSLGDSSYEQYF. The chain uses TRBV5-1 and TRBJ2-7; TRBD1 matches at 7 bases. Germline V gene data show CDR1 as SGHRS and CDR2 as YFSETQ. The length of the CDR3 is 14 residues. V trimming: 0 bases; J trimming: 0 bases; junction bases outside the gene matches: 0.

This rearrangement joins TRBV29-1 to TRBJ2-5; 7 bases line up with TRBD1. The J call may be wrong; the DNA end is better matched by TRBJ2-7. Per the germline V gene, CDR1 is SQVTM and CDR2 is ANQGSEA. The length of the CDR3 is 14 residues. CDR3 protein: CSAFSRGQAYEQYF. As DNA, the CDR3 is TGCAGCGCATTTAGCCGAGGACAGGCATACGAGCAGTACTTC.

V usage is TRBV5-1 and J usage is TRBJ2-5; TRBD2 matches at 7 bases. V trimming: 4 bases; J trimming: 3 bases; junction bases outside the gene matches: 3. Germline lookup yields CDR1 SGHRS and CDR2 YFSETQ. There are 13 residues in the CDR3. CDR3 bases: TGCGCCAGCAGCCCCGCGGGGGAAGAGACCCAGTACTTC. Translation: CASSPAGEETQYF.

This chain connects TRBV27 to TRBJ2-1; 7 nucleotides agree with TRBD2. Germline CDR1 is MNHEY and CDR2 is SMNVEV (reference sequence). V was pared by 6 bases and J by 0 bases, with 8 bases of the junction left unmatched. The CDR3 spans 16 residues. CDR3 sequence reads: CASRPLAASSYNEQFF. DNA for the CDR3: TGTGCCAGCAGACCCCTAGCGGCGAGCTCCTACAATGAGCAGTTCTTC.

The rearrangement links TRBV5-6 to TRBJ2-7, with 8 nucleotides matching TRBD1. Germline trimming cut 0 bases from V and 13 bases from J; bases unmatched to any gene: 12. CDR1 and CDR2 from the germline V gene are SGHDT and YYEEEE. This CDR3 is 14 amino acids long. CDR3 in DNA: TGTGCCAGCAGCTTGGGAGGGTTAGGACAGGGCCAATACTTC. This translates into CASSLGGLGQGQYF.

CDR3 sequence: CASSYSRGLSYGYTF. As DNA, the CDR3 is TGTGCCAGCAGTTACTCCAGGGGGCTGAGCTATGGCTACACCTTC. The chain employs TRBV6-5 and TRBJ1-2; TRBD1 matches 8 bases. V was clipped by 0 bases and J by 4 bases; unmatched bases: 4. Germline CDR1 and CDR2: MNHEY and SVGAGI. There are 15 residues in the CDR3.

The chain links TRBV6-1 to TRBJ2-3, with D perhaps matching TRBD1 (5 bases). This CDR3 comprises 13 residues. Germline CDR1 is MNHNS and CDR2 is SASEGT. Trimming left V 9 bases short and J 2 bases short, with 12 bases between. CDR3 bases: TGTGCCAGTGGTATCGGACACACAGATACGCAGTATTTT. Translating it yields CASGIGHTDTQYF.

This chain uses TRBV7-8 with TRBJ2-7, with TRBD2 as a possible D gene (5 bases). Germline-derived CDR1 and CDR2 are SGHVS and FQNEAQ. CDR3 length: 12 residues. V was shortened by 6 bases and J by 12 bases, with 18 bases between the two germline ends. In DNA, the CDR3 is TGTGCCAGCAGTCCAGGCGGGCGGTTGTCGTACTTC. Translated: CASSPGGRLSYF.

The chain uses TRBV29-1 and TRBJ1-2, with a possible D match to TRBD1 (5 bases). The CDR3 is 12 amino acids. V shed 7 bases and J shed 0 bases, with 9 bases lying between them. CDR1 is SQVTM and CDR2 is ANQGSEA in the germline V gene. CDR3 protein: CSGGGSNYGYTF. Here the CDR3 DNA reads TGCAGCGGGGGGGGATCTAACTATGGCTACACCTTC.

The gene calls are TRBV5-6 and TRBJ2-5, with TRBD1 as a possible D gene (5 bases). Trimming left V 3 bases short and J 0 bases short, with 18 bases between. Germline V gene lookup returns CDR1 SGHDT and CDR2 YYEEEE. The CDR3 contains 17 residues. Here the CDR3 DNA reads TGTGCCAGCAGCTGGCCTCAGGGAAGAAAGAACCAAGAGACCCAGTACTTC. Its translation: CASSWPQGRKNQETQYF.

The CDR3 spells CASSPTGIVSGANVLTF. Here the CDR3 DNA reads TGTGCCAGCAGTCCTACAGGGATAGTCTCTGGGGCCAACGTCCTGACTTTC. J is TRBJ2-6 and V is TRBV7-9; D is possibly TRBD1 (6 bases). From germline, CDR1 is SEHNR and CDR2 FQNEAQ (reference sequence). The CDR3 runs 17 residues. With 6 bases removed from V and 0 bases from J, the gap between germline ends came to 15 bases.

The chain couples TRBV7-9 to TRBJ2-2; the D gene is possibly TRBD2 (5 bases). Germline V gives CDR1 SEHNR, CDR2 FQNEAQ (reference sequence). V was pared by 6 bases and J by 0 bases, with 8 bases between. The CDR3 totals 14 residues. Here the CDR3 reads CASRGSANTGELFF. DNA of the CDR3: TGTGCCAGCAGGGGTAGCGCGAACACCGGGGAGCTGTTTTTT.

The V and J genes are TRBV7-2 and TRBJ1-5; D is perhaps TRBD1 (6 bases). The germline gives CDR1 SGHTA, CDR2 FQGNSA. The V and J ends lost 4 bases and 5 bases respectively, with 15 bases between them. The CDR3 has 15 residues. The CDR3 DNA is TGTGCCAGCAGCTCCAACACAGGGACCGATCAGCCCCAGCATTTT. This sequence encodes CASSSNTGTDQPQHF.

This chain connects TRBV5-4 to TRBJ1-1, with a weak D call TRBD1 (5 bases). V was shortened by 3 bases and J by 1 base, with 7 bases between the two germline ends. Germline values: CDR1 SGHNT, CDR2 YYREEE (reference sequence). The CDR3 is 13 amino acids. The CDR3 nucleotides read TGTGCCAGCAGCTCAAGGGGGAACACTGAAGCTTTCTTT. It is translated as CASSSRGNTEAFF.

CDR3 residues: CASRNRGGTGELFF. The CDR3 coding sequence is TGTGCCAGCAGAAACAGGGGGGGCACCGGGGAGCTGTTTTTT. The rearrangement joins TRBV6-5 to TRBJ2-2; D is possibly TRBD1 (8 bases). The germline V gene encodes CDR1 MNHEY and CDR2 SVGAGI. The CDR3 covers 14 residues. Trimming shortened V by 6 bases and J by 4 bases, and 12 bases separated the two germline ends.